A single sample gave rise to the 3 T cell receptor beta chains below, sequenced in a study of shared clonotypes between healthy human individuals (dated by TCRdb to the early 2020s). The library was generated by the immunoSEQ multiplex PCR assay. Held by TCRdb, this immuneACCESS table contains in-frame sequences only and omits some clones. Under half of the omission traces to an unresolved V gene where checked; the cause of the rest is unknown. The sample table contains 980,000 or so clones; only one count was recorded for roughly 72% of them. Together, the top ten hold over 1.3% of the sample. Source material: memory CD4+ T cells sorted from blood. The label giving this sample's cell subset or site can be read as: CD45RA-negative fraction. The receptor source for this set is a man aged 18-30 years in good health.

This clone showed up just once. This sequence joins TRBV18 and TRBJ2-7; TRBD1 matches 12 bases. Germline-derived CDR1 and CDR2 are KGHSH and LQKENI. There are 15 residues in the CDR3. Trimming removed 1 base from V and 5 bases from J; junction bases left unmatched: 3. DNA of the CDR3: TGTGCCAGCTCACCACAGGGACAGGGGGCCCACGAGCAGTACTTC. Its translation is CASSPQGQGAHEQYF.

The rearrangement joins TRBV6-5 to TRBJ2-5; 8 nucleotides match TRBD2. This CDR3 region has 14 residues. V dropped 6 bases and J dropped 4; count of bases not matched to a gene: 7. CDR1 is MNHEY, CDR2 SVGAGI, per germline. The CDR3 reads CASSPRGGAETQYF. Here the CDR3 DNA reads TGTGCCAGCAGCCCCCGGGGGGGCGCAGAGACCCAGTACTTC.

This clone was observed a few times. This chain connects TRBV7-8 to TRBJ2-3, with 10 positions matching TRBD2. In germline, CDR1 is SGHVS, CDR2 FQNEAQ. Losses at the gene ends were 3 bases for V and 5 bases for J; bases not matched to a gene: 11. The CDR3 sequence is 17 residues long. In DNA, the CDR3 is TGTGCCAGCAGCTTCTCCAAGCGGGAGGGCCAGGGAGATACGCAGTATTTT. Translated: CASSFSKREGQGDTQYF. Full variable domain (outside the CDR3, taken from reference TRBV7-8 and TRBJ2-3): GAGVSQSPRYKVAKRGQDVALRCDPISGHVSLFWYQQALGQGPEFLTYFQNEAQLDKSGLPSDRFFAERPEGSVSTLKIQRTQQEDSAVYLCASSFSKREGQGDTQYFGPGTRLTVL.